This is a list of T cell receptor beta chains from one sample in a study of T cell changes during pregnancy in multiple sclerosis. TCRdb's table, derived via immunoSEQ multiplex PCR, lists solely in-frame clones and lacks some. Of tens of thousands of clones listed, roughly nine tenths are singletons. The source material was peripheral blood, sampled in the third trimester of pregnancy. The source is a female donor in good health, enrolled as a control in a pregnancy study. The CDR3 runs from the conserved cysteine through the conserved F or W. Fields, in order: clone size, J gene, V gene, D gene, CDR3 DNA, CDR3 protein. D genes are given only for firm matches. The listing skips clone size in some rows; elsewhere it reads once, few, many or a size class.

abundance: .
j_gene: TRBJ2-1
v_gene: TRBV5-1
d_gene: .
CDR3nt: TGCGCCAGCAGCTTGCCCGCCGGGAGTGAGCAGTTCTTC
CDR3aa: CASSLPAGSEQFF

abundance: .
j_gene: TRBJ2-5
v_gene: TRBV21-1
d_gene: .
CDR3nt: TGTGCCAGCAGCAAAGTTGGGGACAGGGTGTTGGAGACCCAGTACTTC
CDR3aa: CASSKVGDRVLETQYF

abundance: .
j_gene: TRBJ2-7
v_gene: TRBV11-2
d_gene: TRBD1
CDR3nt: TGTGCCAGCAGCTTAGACGGGGAGGGACAGGGCTTCTACGAGCAGTACTTC
CDR3aa: CASSLDGEGQGFYEQYF

abundance: .
j_gene: TRBJ2-1
v_gene: TRBV15
d_gene: .
CDR3nt: TGTGCCACCAGCAGAGAGAGGGAAACCGATGAGCAGTTCTTC
CDR3aa: CATSRERETDEQFF

abundance: .
j_gene: TRBJ2-1
v_gene: TRBV5-4
d_gene: .
CDR3nt: TGTGCCAGCAGCTTGGCAGGATCCTACAATGAGCAGTTCTTC
CDR3aa: CASSLAGSYNEQFF

abundance: .
j_gene: TRBJ2-2
v_gene: TRBV2
d_gene: .
CDR3nt: TGTGCCAGCAGTGATTTCCGCCTCCTTCAGTTGCACACCGGGGAGCTGTTTTTT
CDR3aa: CASSDFRLLQLHTGELFF

abundance: .
j_gene: TRBJ1-1
v_gene: TRBV7-3
d_gene: .
CDR3nt: TGTGCCAGCAGCCAGGACAGGAACACTGAAGCTTTCTTT
CDR3aa: CASSQDRNTEAFF

abundance: .
j_gene: TRBJ1-2
v_gene: TRBV29-1
d_gene: TRBD1
CDR3nt: TGCAGCGGAACAGGGGCGGGTGGCTACACCTTC
CDR3aa: CSGTGAGGYTF

abundance: .
j_gene: TRBJ2-2
v_gene: TRBV5-6
d_gene: TRBD1
CDR3nt: TGTGCCAGCAGCCAATGGACAGGGTGGGACACCGGGGAGCTGTTTTTT
CDR3aa: CASSQWTGWDTGELFF

abundance: once
j_gene: TRBJ2-5
v_gene: TRBV19
d_gene: .
CDR3nt: TGTGCCAGTAGTAGAGGACAGAGCCCTCAAGAGACCCAGTACTTC
CDR3aa: CASSRGQSPQETQYF

abundance: .
j_gene: TRBJ2-2
v_gene: TRBV12-5
d_gene: TRBD2
CDR3nt: TGTGCTAGTGGTGAAGAGCGGGATACCTACACCGGGGAGCTGTTTTTT
CDR3aa: CASGEERDTYTGELFF

abundance: .
j_gene: TRBJ1-1
v_gene: TRBV4-1
d_gene: .
CDR3nt: TGCGCCAGTTCGCGGGGCTCTGGGGGGGCTTTCTTT
CDR3aa: CASSRGSGGAFF

abundance: .
j_gene: TRBJ2-1
v_gene: TRBV18
d_gene: .
CDR3nt: TGTGCCAGCTCACCTCCGGTAAGGCGACAGGAGTTCTTC
CDR3aa: CASSPPVRRQEFF

abundance: .
j_gene: TRBJ2-5
v_gene: TRBV30
d_gene: .
CDR3nt: TGTGCCTGGAGTAGGGGGAGGGGGGAGACCCAGTACTTC
CDR3aa: CAWSRGRGETQYF

abundance: .
j_gene: TRBJ2-1
v_gene: TRBV5-6
d_gene: TRBD2
CDR3nt: TGTGCCAGCAGCCCCATTTCGAGCGGGGACCTGAGCTCCTACAATGAGCAGTTCTTC
CDR3aa: CASSPISSGDLSSYNEQFF

abundance: .
j_gene: TRBJ2-5
v_gene: TRBV2
d_gene: .
CDR3nt: TGTGCCAGCAGTCGGGACTACCAAGAGACCCAGTACTTC
CDR3aa: CASSRDYQETQYF

abundance: once
j_gene: TRBJ1-3
v_gene: TRBV7-2
d_gene: .
CDR3nt: TGTGCCAGCAGCCCCCCACAGGGCTGGACTGGAAACACCATATATTTT
CDR3aa: CASSPPQGWTGNTIYF

abundance: .
j_gene: TRBJ2-7
v_gene: TRBV19
d_gene: TRBD2
CDR3nt: TGTGCCAGTAGCCTCACCGGGACTAGCGCCTCCTACGAGCAGTACTTC
CDR3aa: CASSLTGTSASYEQYF

abundance: .
j_gene: TRBJ2-1
v_gene: TRBV7-2
d_gene: TRBD2
CDR3nt: TGTGCCAGCAGCTTGACTAGCGGGAGAGCCAATGAGCAGTTCTTC
CDR3aa: CASSLTSGRANEQFF

abundance: .
j_gene: TRBJ1-1
v_gene: TRBV5-1
d_gene: .
CDR3nt: TGCGCCAGCAGCTTGGCCGACGCAGGATGGACTGAAGCTTTCTTT
CDR3aa: CASSLADAGWTEAFF

abundance: .
j_gene: TRBJ1-1
v_gene: TRBV5-1
d_gene: .
CDR3nt: TGCGCCAGCGCCTCAGGGGCGCTGACGTTTGAAGCTTTCTTT
CDR3aa: CASASGALTFEAFF

abundance: once
j_gene: TRBJ2-3
v_gene: TRBV6-5
d_gene: TRBD2
CDR3nt: TGTGCCAGCAGTTACGGGCTAGCGGGAGTTGGGGATACGCAGTATTTT
CDR3aa: CASSYGLAGVGDTQYF

abundance: .
j_gene: TRBJ2-1
v_gene: TRBV14
d_gene: .
CDR3nt: TGTGCCAGCAGCCAAGGGGCAGGGGCTGAGCAGTTCTTC
CDR3aa: CASSQGAGAEQFF

abundance: .
j_gene: TRBJ1-2
v_gene: TRBV6-5
d_gene: .
CDR3nt: TGTGCCAGCAGTTACGGGGGGGTCTATGGCTACACCTTC
CDR3aa: CASSYGGVYGYTF

abundance: .
j_gene: TRBJ1-4
v_gene: TRBV19
d_gene: .
CDR3nt: TGTGCCAGTAGTACCTACACCAACTTACGGGGTGGTGAAAAACTGTTTTTT
CDR3aa: CASSTYTNLRGGEKLFF

abundance: .
j_gene: TRBJ1-3
v_gene: TRBV18
d_gene: .
CDR3nt: TGTGCCAGCTCATCAATGAATTTGGGACTAAGAAACACCATATATTTT
CDR3aa: CASSSMNLGLRNTIYF

abundance: .
j_gene: TRBJ1-2
v_gene: TRBV29-1
d_gene: .
CDR3nt: TGCAGCGTTTTTGGGGCGAACTATGGCTACACCTTC
CDR3aa: CSVFGANYGYTF

abundance: .
j_gene: TRBJ1-2
v_gene: TRBV6-5
d_gene: .
CDR3nt: TGTGCCAGCAGTTACGTCAAGGGGGAGGGGATGAGTGGCTACACCTTC
CDR3aa: CASSYVKGEGMSGYTF

abundance: .
j_gene: TRBJ1-1
v_gene: TRBV6-5
d_gene: TRBD1
CDR3nt: TGTGCCAGCAGTCGGACAGGAGGCACTGAAGCTTTCTTT
CDR3aa: CASSRTGGTEAFF

abundance: .
j_gene: TRBJ2-7
v_gene: TRBV11-2
d_gene: TRBD1
CDR3nt: TGTGCCAGCAGCTTTTTCGGACTTACCGGGACAGGGGTACGTGAGCAGTACTTC
CDR3aa: CASSFFGLTGTGVREQYF

abundance: .
j_gene: TRBJ2-3
v_gene: TRBV7-9
d_gene: .
CDR3nt: TGTGCCAGCAGCTTAGAGCTGGATACGCAGTATTTT
CDR3aa: CASSLELDTQYF

abundance: few
j_gene: TRBJ2-5
v_gene: TRBV7-9
d_gene: .
CDR3nt: TGTGCCAGCAGCTCCGGGGGGCTCCCGGGGGAGACCCAGTACTTC
CDR3aa: CASSSGGLPGETQYF

abundance: .
j_gene: TRBJ2-3
v_gene: TRBV6-4
d_gene: TRBD1
CDR3nt: TGTGCCAGCAGCCCTCGGGACAGCAGCTACACAGATACGCAGTATTTT
CDR3aa: CASSPRDSSYTDTQYF

abundance: .
j_gene: TRBJ1-4
v_gene: TRBV6-6
d_gene: .
CDR3nt: TGTGCCAGCAATCCCGAAGGAGCAACTAATGAAAAACTGTTTTTT
CDR3aa: CASNPEGATNEKLFF

abundance: .
j_gene: TRBJ2-7
v_gene: TRBV4-1
d_gene: .
CDR3nt: TGCGCCAGCAGCCCAGGGGGCGGGGGGGCGGACGAGCAGTACTTC
CDR3aa: CASSPGGGGADEQYF

abundance: .
j_gene: TRBJ1-4
v_gene: TRBV30
d_gene: TRBD1
CDR3nt: TGTGCCTGGAATGGGGACAGGGGAAGTGAAAAACTGTTTTTT
CDR3aa: CAWNGDRGSEKLFF

abundance: few
j_gene: TRBJ1-4
v_gene: TRBV5-4
d_gene: TRBD1
CDR3nt: TGTGCCAGCAGCTCGGGACAGGGGGAAAAACTGTTTTTT
CDR3aa: CASSSGQGEKLFF

abundance: .
j_gene: TRBJ1-1
v_gene: TRBV25-1
d_gene: TRBD1
CDR3nt: TGTGCCAGCAGTGCCGACCGCACAGGGGGCACTGAAGCTTTCTTT
CDR3aa: CASSADRTGGTEAFF

abundance: .
j_gene: TRBJ2-7
v_gene: TRBV30
d_gene: .
CDR3nt: TGTGCCTGGAGCGGGTCCACCAAGGCAAACTTC
CDR3aa: CAWSGSTKANF